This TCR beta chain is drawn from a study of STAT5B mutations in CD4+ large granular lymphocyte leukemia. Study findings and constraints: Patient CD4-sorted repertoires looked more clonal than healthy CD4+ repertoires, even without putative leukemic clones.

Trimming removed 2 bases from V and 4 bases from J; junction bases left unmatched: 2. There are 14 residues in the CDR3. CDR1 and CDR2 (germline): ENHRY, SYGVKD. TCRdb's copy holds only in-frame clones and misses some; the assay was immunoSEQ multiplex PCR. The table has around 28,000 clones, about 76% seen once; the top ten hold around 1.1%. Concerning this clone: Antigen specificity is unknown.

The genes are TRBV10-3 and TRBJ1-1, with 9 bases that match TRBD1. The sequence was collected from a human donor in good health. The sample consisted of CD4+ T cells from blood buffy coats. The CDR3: CAISEETGGTEAFF. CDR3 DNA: TGTGCCATCAGTGAGGAGACAGGGGGCACTGAAGCTTTCTTT.